The clone carrying this T cell receptor beta chain was observed once. Its antigen is not identified. TCRdb's copy holds only in-frame clones and misses some; the assay was immunoSEQ multiplex PCR. The sample contains 50,000 to 60,000 clones, roughly 87% of which appear only once. The germline V gene encodes CDR1 SGHVS and CDR2 FNYEAQ. V dropped 4 bases and J dropped 4 bases, with 10 bases sitting between them. CDR3 length: 13 amino acids. This sample was taken from a study of OX40 agonist ivuxolimab in advanced cancers. Study overall: Patients were given ivuxolimab, an antibody that agonizes OX40 (CD134). Three dose-escalation patients had partial responses: one with hepatocellular carcinoma and two with cutaneous melanoma.

General study results and limits: Clonal expansion was seen in CD4+ and CD8+ blood T cells by week 6 at 0.1 to 3.0 mg/kg.

The rearrangement joins TRBV7-6 to TRBJ1-1; weak D call: TRBD1 (6 bases). Sequenced here: CD4+ or CD8+ T cells sorted from blood, sampled in a trial of the OX40 agonist ivuxolimab. The sequence derives from an adult with an advanced solid tumor such as melanoma, head and neck, liver or kidney cancer. CDR3 sequence: CASSSETGTEAFF. The CDR3 bases are TGTGCCAGCAGCTCAGAGACAGGCACTGAAGCTTTCTTT.